This is a list of T cell receptor beta chains from one sample in a study of neurological immune-mediated disorders. MiXCR was run by TCRdb on the 5' RACE reads, yielding one entry per CDR3 protein. The data contain roughly 65,000 distinct CDR3 sequences, 3.5% to 4.5% of them singletons. The sequenced material came from PBMCs. These receptors were obtained from a man between 50 and 59 years old with multiple sclerosis. CDR3s include the opening cysteine and the closing phenylalanine or tryptophan. D genes are given only for firm matches. Rows give clone size only sometimes, using once, few, many, or a class for an expanded clone.

size	V	D	J	CDR3	DNA
many	TRBV7-2	.	TRBJ2-7	CASSLELYEQYF	TGTGCCAGCAGCTTAGAACTGTACGAGCAGTACTTC
many	TRBV2	TRBD2	TRBJ2-7	CASSVTSGGSTGTYEQYF	TGTGCCAGCAGTGTTACTAGCGGGGGGTCCACTGGAACCTACGAGCAGTACTTC
many	TRBV4-1	TRBD1	TRBJ1-1	CASSRGQGGGWSTEAFF	TGCGCCAGCAGCCGTGGACAGGGAGGGGGCTGGAGCACTGAAGCTTTCTTT
many	TRBV7-6	TRBD1	TRBJ1-2	CASSYQGVSGYGYTF	TGTGCCAGCAGCTATCAGGGGGTTAGCGGCTATGGCTACACCTTC
many	TRBV3-1	.	TRBJ2-2	CASSHGQGGYTGELFF	TGTGCCAGCAGCCACGGACAGGGAGGGTACACCGGGGAGCTGTTTTTT
many	TRBV6-5	TRBD1	TRBJ2-2	CASSPGTDLTGELFF	TGTGCCAGCAGTCCCGGGACAGACCTCACCGGGGAGCTGTTTTTT
.	TRBV20-1	.	TRBJ1-5	CSATYRDNSNQPQHF	TGCAGTGCTACCTACAGGGACAATAGCAATCAGCCCCAGCATTTT
many	TRBV10-2	.	TRBJ1-5	CASAGTPSNQPQHF	TGCGCCAGCGCCGGGACACCTAGCAATCAGCCCCAGCATTTT
many	TRBV12-3/TRBV12-4	.	TRBJ2-5	CASSFKGAGGHQETQYF	TGTGCCAGCAGTTTTAAGGGGGCGGGGGGACACCAAGAGACCCAGTACTTC
once	TRBV12-2	.	TRBJ1-3	CASRSQHSNTIYF	TGTGCAAGTCGTTCACAGCATTCGAACACCATATATTTT
many	TRBV15	.	TRBJ2-7	CATSSSQWRQYF	TGTGCCACCAGCAGCTCCCAGTGGCGGCAGTACTTC
many	TRBV3-1	.	TRBJ2-1	CASSQDRSRVSYNEQFF	TGTGCCAGCAGCCAAGATCGTTCCCGAGTCTCCTACAATGAGCAGTTCTTC
many	TRBV5-1	.	TRBJ2-1	CASSLEGSLYNEQFF	TGCGCCAGCAGCTTGGAGGGCTCTCTCTACAATGAGCAGTTCTTC
many	TRBV11-1	.	TRBJ1-1	CASSLGATRTEAFF	TGTGCCAGCAGCTTAGGGGCTACAAGGACTGAAGCTTTCTTT
.	TRBV20-1	TRBD1	TRBJ2-7	CSARDHRGYEQYF	TGCAGTGCTAGAGATCACAGGGGCTACGAGCAGTACTTC
many	TRBV5-1	.	TRBJ2-5	CASSLEGLSVETQYF	TGCGCCAGCAGCTTGGAGGGTCTTAGTGTAGAGACCCAGTACTTC
many	TRBV27	TRBD1	TRBJ1-5	CASSGTGAKTGPQHF	TGTGCCAGCAGTGGGACAGGGGCCAAGACGGGCCCCCAGCATTTT
many	TRBV7-9	.	TRBJ1-1	CASRYQGNTEAFF	TGTGCCAGCAGGTATCAGGGGAACACTGAAGCTTTCTTT
many	TRBV7-2	TRBD2	TRBJ2-1	CASSLGSGGHNEQFF	TGTGCCAGCAGCTTAGGTAGCGGGGGGCACAATGAGCAGTTCTTC
many	TRBV28	.	TRBJ2-3	CASSVGPNTDTQYF	TGTGCCAGCAGTGTGGGACCAAACACAGATACGCAGTATTTT
many	TRBV2	.	TRBJ1-2	CASIDQGGISNYGYTF	TGTGCCAGCATCGACCAGGGAGGTATTAGTAACTATGGCTACACCTTC
many	TRBV5-1	TRBD1	TRBJ1-1	CASSRAGQGASEAFF	TGCGCCAGCAGCCGAGCGGGACAGGGGGCCAGTGAAGCTTTCTTT
many	TRBV3-1	TRBD1	TRBJ1-4	CASSQDRGAGEKLFF	TGTGCCAGCAGCCAGGACAGGGGCGCAGGTGAAAAACTGTTTTTT
many	TRBV5-1	TRBD1	TRBJ2-5	CASSHGQGARETQYF	TGCGCCAGCAGCCACGGACAGGGGGCGAGGGAGACCCAGTACTTC
many	TRBV4-1	.	TRBJ1-2	CASSQAGASHGYTF	TGCGCCAGCAGCCAAGCGGGGGCGTCGCATGGCTACACCTTC
few	TRBV6-1	.	TRBJ1-5	CASKVNGPLNQPQHF	TGTGCCAGCAAGGTAAACGGACCTCTTAATCAGCCCCAGCATTTT
many	TRBV4-1	TRBD1	TRBJ1-2	CASSHLLLQGASYGYTF	TGCGCCAGCAGCCACCTACTACTACAGGGGGCGAGCTATGGCTACACCTTC
many	TRBV5-1	.	TRBJ1-1	CASSLRDENTEAFF	TGCGCCAGCAGCTTGCGGGACGAGAACACTGAAGCTTTCTTT
few	TRBV4-1	.	TRBJ2-3	CASSPWSDSTDTQYF	TGCGCCAGCAGCCCATGGTCAGACTCCACAGATACGCAGTATTTT
.	TRBV18	TRBD2	TRBJ2-1	CASRDRLTSGGSNEQFF	TGTGCCAGCCGAGACAGGCTGACTAGCGGGGGGTCCAATGAGCAGTTCTTC
many	TRBV9	.	TRBJ2-2	CASSANGGAYTGELFF	TGTGCCAGCAGCGCCAATGGGGGGGCTTACACCGGGGAGCTGTTTTTT
many	TRBV7-8	.	TRBJ2-5	CASSREGVQETQYF	TGTGCCAGCAGCAGGGAAGGAGTCCAAGAGACCCAGTACTTC
many	TRBV5-1	.	TRBJ1-1	CASSLGQPNTEAFF	TGCGCCAGCAGCTTGGGGCAGCCGAACACTGAAGCTTTCTTT
many	TRBV7-9	.	TRBJ1-6	CASKESSYNSPLNF	TGTGCCAGCAAGGAGAGCTCCTATAATTCACCCCTCAACTTT
many	TRBV6-1	.	TRBJ1-5	CASSGGWRANQPQHF	TGTGCCAGCAGCGGGGGGTGGCGGGCCAATCAGCCCCAGCATTTT
few	TRBV12-3/TRBV12-4	.	TRBJ2-3	CARRLDTQYF	TGTGCCAGACGTTTGGATACGCAGTATTTT
many	TRBV7-9	.	TRBJ1-1	CASSLEGNTEAFF	TGTGCCAGCAGCTTAGAGGGGAACACTGAAGCTTTCTTT
few	TRBV7-8	TRBD2	TRBJ2-1	CASSSGLAVYNEQFF	TGTGCCAGCAGCTCGGGACTAGCGGTATACAATGAGCAGTTCTTC
.	TRBV14	.	TRBJ2-1	CASSPLGDLGNEQFF	TGTGCCAGCAGCCCCTTGGGGGACCTCGGGAATGAGCAGTTCTTC
many	TRBV5-1	TRBD2	TRBJ2-2	CASSLASGWNTGELFF	TGCGCCAGCAGCTTGGCTAGCGGGTGGAACACCGGGGAGCTGTTTTTT
many	TRBV4-3	TRBD1	TRBJ2-2	CASSQPQGAGIEELFF	TGCGCCAGCAGCCAGCCTCAGGGGGCGGGGATCGAGGAGCTGTTTTTT
many	TRBV5-6	TRBD1	TRBJ1-1	CASSFGTGGSLNTEAFF	TGTGCCAGCAGCTTCGGGACAGGGGGCTCCCTGAACACTGAAGCTTTCTTT
many	TRBV6-5	TRBD1	TRBJ1-2	CASSYDGTAYGYTF	TGTGCCAGCAGTTACGATGGGACAGCCTATGGCTACACCTTC
many	TRBV7-9	.	TRBJ1-1	CASSWAGTEAFF	TGTGCCAGCAGCTGGGCCGGTACTGAAGCTTTCTTT
many	TRBV7-2	TRBD2	TRBJ2-7	CASSIAGGSYEQYF	TGTGCCAGCAGCATCGCGGGGGGCTCCTACGAGCAGTACTTC
many	TRBV6-1	.	TRBJ1-1	CASSEVGGWTEAFF	TGTGCCAGCAGTGAAGTGGGGGGGTGGACTGAAGCTTTCTTT
many	TRBV7-2	.	TRBJ2-7	CASSLDRNYEQYF	TGTGCCAGCAGCTTGGACCGGAACTACGAGCAGTACTTC
many	TRBV20-1	.	TRBJ1-6	CSASWGGAHNSPLHF	TGCAGTGCGAGTTGGGGGGGCGCCCATAATTCACCCCTCCACTTT
few	TRBV18	.	TRBJ2-3	CASSPPGGPEEYF	TGTGCCAGCTCACCACCGGGCGGACCGGAGGAGTATTTT
many	TRBV29-1	TRBD1	TRBJ2-7	CSASGTVTYEQYF	TGCAGCGCATCCGGGACAGTGACCTACGAGCAGTACTTC
many	TRBV4-2	.	TRBJ2-6	CASSQEARGTFSAGANVLTF	TGTGCCAGCAGCCAAGAAGCCAGGGGAACTTTTTCGGCTGGGGCCAACGTCCTGACTTTC
many	TRBV7-2	.	TRBJ2-7	CASSFHYEQYF	TGTGCCAGCAGCTTCCACTACGAGCAGTACTTC
many	TRBV11-2	TRBD2	TRBJ2-2	CASSFRGGAGGELFF	TGTGCCAGCAGCTTTCGCGGGGGGGCAGGCGGGGAGCTGTTTTTT
many	TRBV3-1	TRBD1	TRBJ1-6	CASSRKGGNNSPLHF	TGTGCCAGCAGCCGGAAAGGGGGCAATAATTCACCCCTCCACTTT